The 19 T cell receptor beta chains given below trace back to one sample, sequenced in a study of blood T cell repertoires in COVID-19 (dated by TCRdb to the early 2020s). Libraries were made using the immunoSEQ multiplex PCR assay. TCRdb re-hosts the immuneACCESS table, in-frame sequences only. Its copies lack some clones; in the studies checked, an unresolved V gene accounts for under half of them, and the cause for the rest is not known. For this sample there are around 50,000 clones; 83% appear just once. Over 4.5% of the sample comes from the top ten. Sequenced: peripheral blood. These receptors all come from a human donor in a cohort sampled during active COVID-19.

The chain employs TRBV5-1 and TRBJ1-2; maybe TRBD1 (6 bases). The V and J ends lost 5 bases and 9 bases respectively, with 11 bases between them. CDR1 is SGHRS, CDR2 YFSETQ, per germline. There are 11 residues in the CDR3. In nucleotides, the CDR3 is TGCGCCAGCAGTACGGACAGCCGCTACACCTTC. This translates into CASSTDSRYTF. Based on the CDR3 plus reference TRBV5-1 and TRBJ1-2, the full variable domain is KAGVTQTPRYLIKTRGQQVTLSCSPISGHRSVSWYQQTPGQGLQFLFEYFSETQRNKGNFPGRFSGRQFSNSRSEMNVSTLELGDSALYLCASSTDSRYTFGSGTRLTVV.

The genes are TRBV4-3 and TRBJ1-1, with 7 bases fitting TRBD1. Germline trimming cut 3 bases from V and 6 bases from J; bases unmatched to any gene: 4. CDR1 and CDR2 (germline): LGHNA, YSLEER. The CDR3 sequence is 13 residues long. Here the CDR3 reads CASSQETGAEAFF. The DNA for the CDR3 is TGCGCCAGCAGCCAGGAAACAGGGGCTGAAGCTTTCTTT.

This rearrangement joins TRBV12-3 or TRBV12-4 to TRBJ2-1, with unresolved D. The ends were cut back, 2 bases at V and 8 bases at J, with 10 bases in the middle. CDR3 length: 13 residues. The CDR3 loop reads CASSLRRADEQFF. The CDR3 bases are TGTGCCAGCAGTTTAAGGCGCGCGGATGAGCAGTTCTTC.

This rearrangement joins TRBV11-2 to TRBJ2-7; 8 positions agree with TRBD1. Germline loops: CDR1 SGHAT, CDR2 FQNNGV. V lost 5 bases and J lost 5; bases outside the gene matches: 2. This CDR3 has 12 residues. CDR3 DNA sequence: TGTGCCAGCAGCCCGGACAGGGACGAGCAGTACTTC. Protein product: CASSPDRDEQYF.

The chain employs TRBV6-5 and TRBJ2-7; perhaps TRBD1 as D (5 bases). The germline CDR1 and CDR2 sequences are MNHEY and SVGAGI. Trimming cost V 6 bases and J 1 base, with 13 bases left between them. This CDR3 region has 14 residues. CDR3 loop: CASSLGAPSYEQYF. Here the CDR3 DNA reads TGTGCCAGCAGCTTAGGGGCTCCTTCCTACGAGCAGTACTTC.

This clone has just a few counts. The gene calls are TRBV10-3 and TRBJ1-3; D possibly corresponds to TRBD1 (5 bases). The CDR3 spans 12 residues. Trimming shortened V by 9 bases and J by 1 base, and 7 bases separated the two germline ends. Germline V lookup: CDR1 ENHRY, CDR2 SYGVKD. This chain's CDR3 is CAISGSGNTIYF. The CDR3 DNA reads as TGTGCCATATCAGGGTCTGGAAACACCATATATTTT.

The chain is built from TRBV10-3 and TRBJ2-5; 7 bases align to TRBD2. The CDR3 is made up of 14 amino acids. The V gene's germline CDR1 is ENHRY and CDR2 SYGVKD. The trim removed 10 bases at V and 6 bases at J, leaving 14 bases unmatched. The CDR3 loop reads CASSGSGGGQTQYF. Written as DNA, the CDR3 is TGTGCCAGTTCCGGGTCGGGGGGTGGACAGACCCAGTACTTC.

The table lists this clone with a count of one. The J gene is TRBJ2-3, the V gene TRBV27, with D possibly matching TRBD2 (6 bases). Germline CDR1 and CDR2: MNHEY and SMNVEV (reference sequence). The CDR3 runs 16 residues. The ends were cut back, 6 bases at V and 1 base at J, with 17 bases in the middle. The DNA for the CDR3 is TGTGCCAGCAGGCCAATAAGCGGGCCTCGCACAGATACGCAGTATTTT. Amino acid sequence: CASRPISGPRTDTQYF.

This clone was seen just once. V and J are TRBV11-2 and TRBJ2-5; possibly TRBD1 for D (6 bases). Per germline, CDR1 SGHAT and CDR2 FQNNGV. Trimming cost V 5 bases and J 1 base, with 14 bases left between them. This CDR3 region has 15 residues. As DNA, the CDR3 is TGTGCCAGCAGCCCTAGGGCAGGGGTCCAAGAGACCCAGTACTTC. Its translation is CASSPRAGVQETQYF. Full variable domain (outside the CDR3, taken from reference TRBV11-2 and TRBJ2-5): EAGVAQSPRYKIIEKRQSVAFWCNPISGHATLYWYQQILGQGPKLLIQFQNNGVVDDSQLPKDRFSAERLKGVDSTLKIQPAKLEDSAVYLCASSPRAGVQETQYFGPGTRLLVL.

This clone has just one count. For the CDR3, the DNA is TGTGCCAGCCGGGCAGGGTTATACGAGCAGTACTTC. As protein: CASRAGLYEQYF. This chain links TRBV6-5 with TRBJ2-7, with D possibly TRBD1 on 5 matching bases. Germline CDR1 and CDR2: MNHEY and SVGAGI. The ends were cut back, 8 bases at V and 4 bases at J, with 12 bases in the middle. The CDR3 sequence is 12 residues long.

The rearrangement joins TRBV3-1 (or the pseudogene TRBV3-2) to TRBJ2-7, with a tentative D call TRBD2 (6 bases). Per germline, CDR1 LGHDT and CDR2 YNNKEL (reference sequence). V was pared by 7 bases and J by 5 bases, with 18 bases between. The CDR3 has 14 residues. For the CDR3, the DNA is TGTGCCAGCACCCCGACTCTAGGCGGGAACGAGCAGTACTTC. This sequence encodes CASTPTLGGNEQYF.

About this clone: This may come from a read error, since a much larger clone is one base off. The chain couples TRBV11-3 to TRBJ1-1; possibly TRBD1 for D (6 bases). CDR3 size: 13 residues. Germline CDR1 reads SGHNT; CDR2 reads YENEEA. V lost 5 bases and J lost 1, with 8 bases in between. CDR3 in amino acids: CASSLTGNTEAFF. The CDR3 DNA is TGTGCCAGCAGCCTGACAGGGAACACTGAAGCTTTCTTT.

The gene calls are TRBV7-9 and TRBJ1-1, with TRBD1 matching 12 bases. The length of the CDR3 is 17 residues. V lost 5 bases to trimming and J lost 7 bases; unmatched junction nucleotides: 14. CDR1 is SEHNR and CDR2 is FQNEAQ in the germline V gene (reference sequence). This CDR3 reads CASSPGTGGLQDIEAFF. CDR3 DNA: TGTGCCAGCAGCCCCGGGACAGGGGGCCTCCAGGATATTGAAGCTTTCTTT.

The rearrangement joins TRBV10-3 to TRBJ1-3, with no clear D. V lost 2 bases and J lost 0, with 11 bases in between. This CDR3 comprises 16 residues. CDR1 ENHRY and CDR2 SYGVKD come from the germline V gene. CDR3 loop: CAISEEGRNSGNTIYF. In DNA, the CDR3 is TGTGCCATCAGTGAGGAGGGCAGAAACTCTGGAAACACCATATATTTT.

The gene calls are TRBV9 and TRBJ2-4, with D hard to call. Trimming removed 4 bases at V and 0 bases at J, with 5 bases between. Germline CDR1 is SGDLS and CDR2 is YYNGEE. CDR3 size: 13 residues. CDR3 sequence: CASSPGAKNIQYF. Written as DNA, the CDR3 is TGTGCCAGCAGCCCAGGAGCCAAAAACATTCAGTACTTC.

The rearrangement joins TRBV6-5 to TRBJ1-2; 7 bases agree with TRBD1. The trim removed 7 bases at V and 4 bases at J, leaving 6 bases unmatched. Germline CDR1 and CDR2: MNHEY and SVGAGI. The CDR3 extends over 13 amino acids. The CDR3 is CASNTRQGYGYTF. The CDR3 nucleotides are TGTGCCAGCAATACTAGACAGGGCTATGGCTACACCTTC.

The chain uses TRBV10-1 and TRBJ2-2; weak D call: TRBD1 (5 bases). CDR3 size: 17 residues. Per the germline V gene, CDR1 is WNHNN and CDR2 is SYGVQD (reference sequence). V lost 3 bases, J lost 2 bases, and 16 bases lay in between. CDR3 sequence: CASSEGRGRVNTGELFF. The CDR3 coding sequence is TGCGCCAGCAGTGAAGGTCGAGGCAGGGTAAACACCGGGGAGCTGTTTTTT.

This clone appeared a single time. The chain is built from TRBV7-2 and TRBJ2-7; unclear D gene. Germline CDR1 SGHTA, CDR2 FQGNSA. The V gene lost 0 bases and the J gene lost 4 bases, with 4 bases spanning the gap. CDR3 size: 12 residues. The CDR3 loop is CASSLARYEQYF. For the CDR3, the DNA is TGTGCCAGCAGCTTAGCCAGATACGAGCAGTACTTC.

The chain employs TRBV5-5 and TRBJ1-5; D gene uncertain. Germline CDR1 reads SGHKS; CDR2 reads YYEKEE (reference sequence). CDR3 length: 15 amino acids. Trimming took 4 bases from V and 11 from J, leaving 22 bases between them. DNA of the CDR3: TGTGCCAGCAGCCCCTCCGAGGGAAGTTATGAGTCCCAGCATTTT. This sequence encodes CASSPSEGSYESQHF.